One sample yielded the 29 T cell receptor beta chains listed below, sequenced in a study of CD4 T cells in relation to SARS-CoV-2 and coronaviruses. The unexposed donors gave CD4+ T cells in about 2011-2018, prior to COVID-19. The cells were cultured for 10 days before CD4+ T cells were isolated. Data came from immunoSEQ multiplex PCR; TCRdb stores just in-frame clones and leaves some out. The repertoire consists of more than 25,000 clones, with 78% occurring once and the leading ten covering roughly 22%. Their antigens are not known. The source material was CD4+ T cells from PBMCs, cultured in vitro. These receptors originate from a human donor in good health.

The J gene is TRBJ2-3, the V gene TRBV6-5; 7 nucleotides line up with TRBD2. The germline gives CDR1 MNHEY, CDR2 SVGAGI. This CDR3 spans 15 amino acids. With 6 bases clipped from V and 2 bases from J, the junction kept 8 bases outside the gene matches. CDR3 DNA: TGTGCCAGCAGCCTAGCGGACCCTAACACAGATACGCAGTATTTT. This gives the protein CASSLADPNTDTQYF.

The gene calls are TRBV7-6 and TRBJ2-5, with D tentatively TRBD2 (7 bases). This CDR3 is built from 14 residues. The germline V gene has CDR1 SGHVS and CDR2 FNYEAQ. With 8 bases removed from V and 4 bases from J, the gap between germline ends came to 17 bases. The DNA of the CDR3 is TGTGCCAGCCATAGGGGGGGCGAGGGAGAGACCCAGTACTTC. Encoded protein: CASHRGGEGETQYF.

The chain employs TRBV4-3 and TRBJ1-2, with D tentatively TRBD1 (5 bases). The ends were cut back, 4 bases at V and 8 bases at J, with 17 bases in the middle. This CDR3 spans 14 amino acids. Per germline, CDR1 LGHNA and CDR2 YSLEER. The CDR3 is CASSPPGAPRGYTF. In DNA form, the CDR3 reads TGCGCCAGCAGCCCCCCCGGGGCCCCTCGGGGCTACACCTTC.

This chain links TRBV30 with TRBJ1-2; D perhaps matches TRBD1 (5 bases). With 4 bases removed from V and 8 bases from J, the gap between germline ends came to 17 bases. The CDR3 sequence is 13 residues long. CDR1 and CDR2 from the germline V gene are GTSNPN and SVGIG (reference sequence). In nucleotides, the CDR3 is TGTGCCTGGACGATAACCGGGACTTTGGGCTACACCTTC. Amino acids: CAWTITGTLGYTF. Looking up the rest from reference TRBV30 and TRBJ1-2 gives the full variable domain: SQTIHQWPATLVQPVGSPLSLECTVEGTSNPNLYWYRQAAGRGLQLLFYSVGIGQISSEVPQNLSASRPQDRQFILSSKKLLLSDSGFYLCAWTITGTLGYTFGSGTRLTVV.

V is TRBV4-1 and J is TRBJ2-3; 7 bases fit TRBD1. Germline V lookup: CDR1 MGHRA, CDR2 YSYEKL. The ends lost 6 bases at V and 3 bases at J; junction bases unmatched: 18. The CDR3 is 18 amino acids. The CDR3 DNA reads as TGCGCCAGCAGGCCCACCCTTTTTAGCAGGGGGAATACAGATACGCAGTATTTT. Protein sequence: CASRPTLFSRGNTDTQYF.

The V and J genes are TRBV6-2 or TRBV6-3 and TRBJ1-1; 7 bases align to TRBD1. Per the germline V gene, CDR1 is MNHEY and CDR2 is SVGEGT. The V and J ends lost 0 bases and 1 base, in that order; junction bases with no gene match: 2. The CDR3 sequence is 15 residues long. The CDR3 here is CASSYSGQSNTEAFF. The CDR3 coding sequence is TGTGCCAGCAGTTACTCGGGACAGTCGAACACTGAAGCTTTCTTT.

The rearrangement links TRBV6-2 or TRBV6-3 to TRBJ2-5, with 11 bases identical to TRBD2. The CDR3 is 18 residues long. V dropped 6 bases and J dropped 0; count of bases not matched to a gene: 12. The germline CDR1 and CDR2 sequences are MNHEY and SVGEGT. DNA of the CDR3: TGTGCCAGCAGCTCTAGCGGGGGGCCCTCTTCGTACCAAGAGACCCAGTACTTC. Residues: CASSSSGGPSSYQETQYF.

This clone came up a few times. The chain recombines TRBV10-2 with TRBJ1-6; D gene ambiguous. This CDR3 comprises 12 residues. Trimming pared 6 bases from V and 10 bases from J, leaving 10 bases between. From germline, CDR1 is WSHSY and CDR2 SAAADI. Here the CDR3 reads CASSAAQSPLHF. For the CDR3, the DNA is TGCGCCAGCAGCGCAGCGCAGTCACCCCTCCACTTT.

This chain connects TRBV3-1 (or the pseudogene TRBV3-2) to TRBJ1-2; 8 nucleotides match TRBD1. Germline values: CDR1 LGHDT, CDR2 YNNKEL (reference sequence). V trimming: 4 bases; J trimming: 6 bases; junction bases outside the gene matches: 7. The CDR3 totals 14 residues. In nucleotides, the CDR3 is TGTGCCAGCAGCCGACCGACAGGGGAAAATGGCTACACCTTC. Amino acid sequence: CASSRPTGENGYTF.

V usage is TRBV7-2 and J usage is TRBJ2-1; tentatively, D is TRBD1 (5 bases). The CDR3 loop spans 15 amino acids. V was cut by 1 base and J by 6 bases, with 13 bases left in between. From germline, CDR1 is SGHTA and CDR2 FQGNSA. Written as DNA, the CDR3 is TGTGCCAGCAGCTTAGTTCGAATTCAGGGCAATGAGCAGTTCTTC. Translated: CASSLVRIQGNEQFF.

This chain joins TRBV11-3 and TRBJ2-1; 8 bases are a match to TRBD2. Trimming cost V 5 bases and J 6 bases; bases outside gene matches: 3. The germline V gene has CDR1 SGHNT and CDR2 YENEEA. The length of the CDR3 is 13 residues. DNA of the CDR3: TGTGCCAGCAGCAGGACTAGCAGCAATGAGCAGTTCTTC. Its protein product is CASSRTSSNEQFF. Drawing the rest from reference TRBV11-3 and TRBJ2-1, the complete variable domain is EAGVVQSPRYKIIEKKQPVAFWCNPISGHNTLYWYLQNLGQGPELLIRYENEEAVDDSQLPKDRFSAERLKGVDSTLKIQPAELGDSAVYLCASSRTSSNEQFFGPGTRLTVL.

The gene calls are TRBV24-1 and TRBJ1-4; weak D call: TRBD1 (6 bases). V shed 12 bases and J shed 7 bases, with 17 bases lying between them. Germline V gives CDR1 KGHDR, CDR2 SFDVKD. The CDR3 extends over 13 amino acids. The CDR3 coding sequence is TGTGCCGCGAAACCAGGGGAGTGTGAAAAACTGTTTTTT. The encoded protein is CAAKPGECEKLFF.

The chain couples TRBV11-2 to TRBJ1-3; D gene unclear. Germline assignment: CDR1 SGHAT and CDR2 FQNNGV. CDR3 length equals 13 residues. The germline V and J ends were trimmed by 7 bases and 2 bases, with 9 bases remaining between them. CDR3 nucleotide sequence: TGTGCCAGCAATACGGGTCCTGGAAACACCATATATTTT. Translated, it gives CASNTGPGNTIYF.

This clone was seen just once. The V gene is TRBV25-1, the J gene TRBJ2-1, with D unclear. V was cut by 2 bases and J by 9 bases, with 8 bases left in between. The germline V gene encodes CDR1 MGHDK and CDR2 SYGVNS. This CDR3 comprises 12 residues. DNA for the CDR3: TGTGCCAGCAGTGAACCCCTTGGTGAGCAGTTCTTC. It codes for CASSEPLGEQFF. Variable domain in full (rest from reference TRBV25-1 and TRBJ2-1): EADIYQTPRYLVIGTGKKITLECSQTMGHDKMYWYQQDPGMELHLIHYSYGVNSTEKGDLSSESTVSRIRTEHFPLTLESARPSHTSQYLCASSEPLGEQFFGPGTRLTVL.

The chain joins TRBV2 to TRBJ2-6, with a weak D call TRBD1 (5 bases). The CDR3 spans 17 residues. Germline-derived CDR1 and CDR2 are SNHLY and FYNNEI. Trimming pared 6 bases from V and 0 bases from J, leaving 15 bases between. The CDR3 region is CASSAPGAFSGANVLTF. The CDR3 region has the DNA TGTGCCAGCAGCGCGCCTGGGGCATTCTCTGGGGCCAACGTCCTGACTTTC. The full variable domain, rest sourced from reference TRBV2 and TRBJ2-6, is EPEVTQTPSHQVTQMGQEVILRCVPISNHLYFYWYRQILGQKVEFLVSFYNNEISEKSEIFDDQFSVERPDGSNFTLKIRSTKLEDSAMYFCASSAPGAFSGANVLTFGAGSRLTVL.

The table lists this clone with a count of one. The chain employs TRBV28 and TRBJ2-6; 15 bases line up with TRBD2. CDR1 MDHEN and CDR2 SYDVKM come from the germline V gene. This CDR3 is 22 amino acids long. Trimming cost V 2 bases and J 2 bases; bases outside gene matches: 13. The CDR3 nucleotides read TGTGCCAGCAGTTTAGACAACCCCGGGACTAGCGGGAGGAAAGCTGGGGCCAACGTCCTGACTTTC. Its protein is CASSLDNPGTSGRKAGANVLTF. The variable domain in full, completed from reference TRBV28 and TRBJ2-6, reads DVKVTQSSRYLVKRTGEKVFLECVQDMDHENMFWYRQDPGLGLRLIYFSYDVKMKEKGDIPEGYSVSREKKERFSLILESASTNQTSMYLCASSLDNPGTSGRKAGANVLTFGAGSRLTVL.

The rearrangement uses TRBV9 and TRBJ2-7; D is possibly TRBD1 or TRBD2 (5 bases each). This CDR3 region has 16 residues. Trimming left V 3 bases short and J 3 bases short, with 19 bases between. CDR1 is SGDLS and CDR2 is YYNGEE in the germline V gene. As DNA, the CDR3 is TGTGCCAGCAGCGCCCAAGGGGCGATTAGCGTCTACGAGCAGTACTTC. It codes for CASSAQGAISVYEQYF.

The chain uses TRBV10-3 and TRBJ2-7; a possible D gene is TRBD2 (6 bases). CDR3 length: 14 amino acids. Trimming removed 9 bases from V and 2 bases from J, with 17 bases in between. Germline assignment: CDR1 ENHRY and CDR2 SYGVKD. The chain's CDR3 is CAIAGTDQAYEQYF. DNA for the CDR3: TGTGCCATAGCGGGTACGGACCAGGCCTACGAGCAGTACTTC.

The V call is TRBV4-1, the J call TRBJ2-2; a weak D match, TRBD1 (5 bases). CDR1 and CDR2 from the germline V gene are MGHRA and YSYEKL. There are 16 residues in the CDR3. The ends were cut back, 1 base at V and 1 base at J, with 10 bases in the middle. In nucleotides, the CDR3 is TGCGCCAGCAGCCAAGTGGTAGGGGTGAACACCGGGGAGCTGTTTTTT. Protein product: CASSQVVGVNTGELFF.

The J gene is TRBJ2-5, the V gene TRBV9; D is perhaps TRBD2 (7 bases). The V gene lost 4 bases and the J gene lost 5 bases, with 15 bases spanning the gap. The length of the CDR3 is 14 residues. CDR1 is SGDLS, CDR2 YYNGEE, per germline. CDR3 region: CASSSPGGTETQYF. CDR3 coding DNA: TGTGCCAGCAGCTCCCCGGGGGGCACGGAGACCCAGTACTTC.

The chain has TRBV5-1 and TRBJ2-7; D gene unclear. The CDR3 extends over 11 amino acids. Between the trimmed V and J ends, which lost 8 bases and 3 bases, there was a span of 9 bases. The germline V gene encodes CDR1 SGHRS and CDR2 YFSETQ. The CDR3 DNA follows: TGCGCCAGTAGCACTGACTACGAGCAGTACTTC. It translates to CASSTDYEQYF.

This sequence joins TRBV7-3 and TRBJ2-7; 9 bases map to TRBD1. This CDR3 region has 15 residues. V shed 4 bases and J 3 bases; nucleotides not matched to a gene: 7. The germline V gene encodes CDR1 SGHTA and CDR2 FQGTGA. CDR3 region: CASSYTGTGIYEQYF. As DNA, the CDR3 is TGTGCCAGCAGCTATACCGGGACAGGGATCTACGAGCAGTACTTC.

This clone was observed once. V gene TRBV10-3 combines with J gene TRBJ1-1; D uncertain. V was shortened by 3 bases and J by 2 bases, with 7 bases between the two germline ends. Germline V gene lookup returns CDR1 ENHRY and CDR2 SYGVKD. This CDR3 region has 13 residues. The CDR3 bases are TGTGCCATCAGTGATAGCCCAAACACTGAAGCTTTCTTT. It is translated as CAISDSPNTEAFF.

This rearrangement joins TRBV12-2 to TRBJ2-1; the tabulated D call, TRBD1, remains unverified against the DNA. TRBV12-2 has pseudogene status. The length of the CDR3 is 17 residues. The CDR3 loop reads CASRPPPGTEYYNEQFF. In nucleotides, the CDR3 is TGTGCAAGTCGCCCTCCCCCCGGGACAGAGTACTACAATGAGCAGTTCTTC.

Note on this clone: At the DNA level, this CDR3 is encoded by other sequences in the same sample as well. The rearrangement uses TRBV5-1 and TRBJ2-6; D remains ambiguous. Germline V gene sequence: CDR1 SGHRS, CDR2 YFSETQ. Trimming stripped 4 bases from V and 3 bases from J, with 5 bases between. CDR3 length: 13 amino acids. CDR3 sequence (DNA): TGCGCCAGCAGCCCGGGTGGGGCCAACGTCCTGACTTTC. This encodes CASSPGGANVLTF.

The chain employs TRBV4-3 and TRBJ1-5; 9 positions agree with TRBD1. The CDR3 is 16 amino acids. The ends lost 1 base at V and 11 bases at J; junction bases unmatched: 12. Germline lookup yields CDR1 LGHNA and CDR2 YSLEER. CDR3 DNA sequence: TGCGCCAGCAGCCAAGTTATTGGGACAGGGTTAGGGGCCCAGCATTTT. It codes for CASSQVIGTGLGAQHF.

The CDR3 DNA is TGTGCCAGCAGCTTAGGGTGGGTGCGAAACAATGAGCAGTTCTTC. Residues: CASSLGWVRNNEQFF. The rearrangement uses TRBV7-2 and TRBJ2-1; D gene unclear. CDR3 size: 15 residues. CDR1 and CDR2 from the germline V gene are SGHTA and FQGNSA. V gave up 1 base and J gave up 5 bases, with 12 bases separating them. Full variable domain (remainder filled in from reference TRBV7-2 and TRBJ2-1): GAGVSQSPSNKVTEKGKDVELRCDPISGHTALYWYRQSLGQGLEFLIYFQGNSAPDKSGLPSDRFSAERTGGSVSTLTIQRTQQEDSAVYLCASSLGWVRNNEQFFGPGTRLTVL.

The chain has TRBV7-3 and TRBJ2-1, with D tentatively TRBD2 (7 bases). CDR1 SGHTA and CDR2 FQGTGA come from the germline V gene. The CDR3 is 15 amino acids. V was shortened by 5 bases and J by 9 bases, with 20 bases between the two germline ends. As DNA, the CDR3 is TGTGCCAGCAGCGCGTCCCAGGGGAGGGAGGGTGAGCAGTTCTTC. It yields the protein CASSASQGREGEQFF.

J is TRBJ1-2 and V is TRBV28; 7 bases are shared with TRBD1. There are 15 residues in the CDR3. The J segment lost 6 bases and the V segment lost 8 bases, leaving 15 bases of the junction unmatched. Germline CDR1 MDHEN, CDR2 SYDVKM. Here the CDR3 DNA reads TGTGCCAGCGGCTCTACCAAGACAGGGTTCGATGGCTACACCTTC. This translates into CASGSTKTGFDGYTF.